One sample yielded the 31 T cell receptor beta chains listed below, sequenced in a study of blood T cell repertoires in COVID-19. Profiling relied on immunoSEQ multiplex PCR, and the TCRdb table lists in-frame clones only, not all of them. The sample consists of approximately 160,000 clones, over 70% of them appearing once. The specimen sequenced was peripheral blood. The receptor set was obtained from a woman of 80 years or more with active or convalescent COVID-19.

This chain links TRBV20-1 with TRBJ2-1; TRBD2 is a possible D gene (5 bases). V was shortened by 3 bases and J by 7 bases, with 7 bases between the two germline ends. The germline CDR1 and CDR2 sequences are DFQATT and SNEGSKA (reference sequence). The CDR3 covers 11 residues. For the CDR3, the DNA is TGCAGTGCTAGCGGGGTTAATGAGCAGTTCTTC. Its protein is CSASGVNEQFF.

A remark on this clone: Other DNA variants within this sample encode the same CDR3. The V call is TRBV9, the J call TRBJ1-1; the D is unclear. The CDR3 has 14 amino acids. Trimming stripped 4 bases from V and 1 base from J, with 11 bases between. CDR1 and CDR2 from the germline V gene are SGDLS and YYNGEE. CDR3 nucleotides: TGTGCCAGCAGCCCCCGCCTAACGAACACTGAAGCTTTCTTT. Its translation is CASSPRLTNTEAFF.

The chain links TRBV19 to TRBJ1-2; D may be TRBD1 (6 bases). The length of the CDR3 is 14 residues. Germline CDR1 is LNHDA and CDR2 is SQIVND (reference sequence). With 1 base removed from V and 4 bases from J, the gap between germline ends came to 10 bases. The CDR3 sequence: CASSIGRQAYGYTF. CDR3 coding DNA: TGTGCCAGTAGTATAGGCCGACAGGCCTATGGCTACACCTTC.

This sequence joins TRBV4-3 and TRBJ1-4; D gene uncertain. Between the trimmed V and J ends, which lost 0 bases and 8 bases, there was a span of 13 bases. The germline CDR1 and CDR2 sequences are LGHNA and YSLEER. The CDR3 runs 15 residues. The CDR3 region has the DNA TGCGCCAGCAGCCAAGATAGGCGGATTGAGGAAAAACTGTTTTTT. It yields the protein CASSQDRRIEEKLFF.

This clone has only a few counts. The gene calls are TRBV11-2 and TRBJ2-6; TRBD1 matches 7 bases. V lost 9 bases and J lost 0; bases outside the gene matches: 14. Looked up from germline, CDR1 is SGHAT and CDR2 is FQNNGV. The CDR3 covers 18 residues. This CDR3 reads CASRSNRGPSSGANVLTF. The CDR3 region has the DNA TGTGCCAGTCGATCTAACAGGGGACCCTCCTCTGGGGCCAACGTCCTGACTTTC.

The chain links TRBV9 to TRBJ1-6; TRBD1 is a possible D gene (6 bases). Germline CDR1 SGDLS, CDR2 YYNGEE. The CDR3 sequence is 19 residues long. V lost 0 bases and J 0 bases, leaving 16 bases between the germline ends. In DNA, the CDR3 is TGTGCCAGCAGCGTAGAGGGGGGAGGGGCCAGCTCCTATAATTCACCCCTCCACTTT. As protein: CASSVEGGGASSYNSPLHF.

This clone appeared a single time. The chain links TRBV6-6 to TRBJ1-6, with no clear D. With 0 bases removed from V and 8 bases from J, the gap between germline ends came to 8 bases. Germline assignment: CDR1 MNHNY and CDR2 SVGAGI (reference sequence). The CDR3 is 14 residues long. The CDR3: CASSYSLGYSPLHF. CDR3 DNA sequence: TGTGCCAGCAGTTACTCCCTCGGGTATTCACCCCTCCACTTT.

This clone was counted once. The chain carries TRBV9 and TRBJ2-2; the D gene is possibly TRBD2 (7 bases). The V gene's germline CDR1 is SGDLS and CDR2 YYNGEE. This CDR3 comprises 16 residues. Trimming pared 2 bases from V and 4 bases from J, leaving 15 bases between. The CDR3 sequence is CASSVRRGEGTGELFF. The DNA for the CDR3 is TGTGCCAGCAGCGTCAGGAGGGGGGAGGGCACCGGGGAGCTGTTTTTT.

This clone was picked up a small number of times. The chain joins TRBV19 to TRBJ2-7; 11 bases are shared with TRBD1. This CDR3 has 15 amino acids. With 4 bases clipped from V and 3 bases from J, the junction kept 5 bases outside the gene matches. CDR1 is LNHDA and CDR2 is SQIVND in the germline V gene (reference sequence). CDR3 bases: TGTGCCAGTAGTACCGGCGGGACAGGGGGCTACGAGCAGTACTTC. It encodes CASSTGGTGGYEQYF.

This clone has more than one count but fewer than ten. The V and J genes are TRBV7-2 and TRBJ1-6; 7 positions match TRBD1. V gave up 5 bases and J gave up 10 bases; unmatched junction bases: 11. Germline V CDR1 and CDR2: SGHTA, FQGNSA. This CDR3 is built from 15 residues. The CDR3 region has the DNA TGTGCCAGCAGCCTTATAGAGGGGGCACGATCACCCCTCCACTTT. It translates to CASSLIEGARSPLHF.

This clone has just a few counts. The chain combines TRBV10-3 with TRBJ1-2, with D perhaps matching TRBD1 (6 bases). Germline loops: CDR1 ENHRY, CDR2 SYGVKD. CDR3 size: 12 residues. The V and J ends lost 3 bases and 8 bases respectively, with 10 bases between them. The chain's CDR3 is CAISEQGDGYTF. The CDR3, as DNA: TGTGCCATCAGTGAACAGGGAGACGGCTACACCTTC.

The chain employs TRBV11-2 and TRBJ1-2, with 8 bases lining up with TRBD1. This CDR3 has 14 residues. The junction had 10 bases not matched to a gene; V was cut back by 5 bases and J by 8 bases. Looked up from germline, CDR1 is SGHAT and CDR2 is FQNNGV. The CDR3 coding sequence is TGTGCCAGCAGCCGAGACCCCGGGGACAGGGGCTACACCTTC. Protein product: CASSRDPGDRGYTF.

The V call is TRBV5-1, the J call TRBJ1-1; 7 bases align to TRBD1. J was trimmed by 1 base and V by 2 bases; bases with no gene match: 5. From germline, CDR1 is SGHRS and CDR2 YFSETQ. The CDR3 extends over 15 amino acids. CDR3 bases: TGCGCCAGCAGCTTCCGGACAGGAGGGAACACTGAAGCTTTCTTT. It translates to CASSFRTGGNTEAFF.

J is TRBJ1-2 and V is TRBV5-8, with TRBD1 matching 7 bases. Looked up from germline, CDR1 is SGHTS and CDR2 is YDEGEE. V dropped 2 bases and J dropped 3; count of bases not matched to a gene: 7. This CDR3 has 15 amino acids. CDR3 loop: CASSLSGRGDYGYTF. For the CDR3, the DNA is TGTGCCAGCAGCTTAAGTGGCAGGGGGGACTATGGCTACACCTTC. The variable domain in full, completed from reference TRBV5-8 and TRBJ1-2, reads EAGVTQSPTHLIKTRGQQATLRCSPISGHTSVYWYQQALGLGLQFLLWYDEGEERNRGNFPPRFSGRQFPNYSSELNVNALELEDSALYLCASSLSGRGDYGYTFGSGTRLTVV.

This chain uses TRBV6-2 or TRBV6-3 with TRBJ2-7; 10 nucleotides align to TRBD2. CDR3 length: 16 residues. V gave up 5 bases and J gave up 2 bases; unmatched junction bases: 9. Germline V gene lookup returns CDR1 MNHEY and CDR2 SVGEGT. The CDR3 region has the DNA TGTGCCAGCAGTACCGGACTAGCGGTCCCACCCTACGAGCAGTACTTC. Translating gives CASSTGLAVPPYEQYF.

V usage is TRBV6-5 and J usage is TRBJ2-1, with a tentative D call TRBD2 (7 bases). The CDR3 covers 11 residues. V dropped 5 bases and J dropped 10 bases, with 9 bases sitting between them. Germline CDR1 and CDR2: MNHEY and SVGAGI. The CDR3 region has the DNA TGTGCCAGCAGTACGGGGGGCGAGCAGTTCTTC. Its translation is CASSTGGEQFF.

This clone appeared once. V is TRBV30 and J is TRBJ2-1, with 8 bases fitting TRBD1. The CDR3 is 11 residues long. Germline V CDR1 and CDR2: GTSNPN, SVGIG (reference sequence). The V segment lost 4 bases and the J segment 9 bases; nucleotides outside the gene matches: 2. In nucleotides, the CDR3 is TGTGCCTGGACAGGGGGCGGTGAGCAGTTCTTC. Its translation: CAWTGGGEQFF.

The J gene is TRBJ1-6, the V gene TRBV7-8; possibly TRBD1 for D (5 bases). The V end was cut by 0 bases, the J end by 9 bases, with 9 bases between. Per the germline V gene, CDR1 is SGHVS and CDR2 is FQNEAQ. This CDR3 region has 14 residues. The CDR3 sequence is CASSLAGGFSPLHF. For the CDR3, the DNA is TGTGCCAGCAGCTTAGCCGGGGGATTTTCACCCCTCCACTTT. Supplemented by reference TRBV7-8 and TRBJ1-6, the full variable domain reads GAGVSQSPRYKVAKRGQDVALRCDPISGHVSLFWYQQALGQGPEFLTYFQNEAQLDKSGLPSDRFFAERPEGSVSTLKIQRTQQEDSAVYLCASSLAGGFSPLHFGNGTRLTVT.

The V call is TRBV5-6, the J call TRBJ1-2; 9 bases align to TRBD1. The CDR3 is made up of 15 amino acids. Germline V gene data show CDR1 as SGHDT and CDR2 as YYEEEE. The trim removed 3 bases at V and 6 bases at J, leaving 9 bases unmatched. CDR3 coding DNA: TGTGCCAGCAGCTCTCCGGGACAGGGAGCTGATGGCTACACCTTC. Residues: CASSSPGQGADGYTF. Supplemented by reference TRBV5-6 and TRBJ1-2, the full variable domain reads DAGVTQSPTHLIKTRGQQVTLRCSPKSGHDTVSWYQQALGQGPQFIFQYYEEEERQRGNFPDRFSGHQFPNYSSELNVNALLLGDSALYLCASSSPGQGADGYTFGSGTRLTVV.

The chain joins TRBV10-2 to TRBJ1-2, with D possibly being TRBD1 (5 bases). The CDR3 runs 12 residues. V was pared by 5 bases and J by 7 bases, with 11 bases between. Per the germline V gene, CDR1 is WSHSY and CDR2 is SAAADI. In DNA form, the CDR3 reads TGCGCCAGCAGTACGCGGACAAGTGGCTACACCTTC. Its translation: CASSTRTSGYTF.

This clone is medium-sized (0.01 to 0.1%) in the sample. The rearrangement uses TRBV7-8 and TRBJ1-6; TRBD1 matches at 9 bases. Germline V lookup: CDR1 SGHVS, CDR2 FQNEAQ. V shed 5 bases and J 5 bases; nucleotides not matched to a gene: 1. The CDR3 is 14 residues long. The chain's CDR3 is CASSGTGNNSPLHF. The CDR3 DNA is TGTGCCAGCAGCGGGACAGGGAATAATTCACCCCTCCACTTT.

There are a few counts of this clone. The CDR3 DNA follows: TGTGCCAGCTCACGCACGGGAACAGGGGGCAAGAATCAGCCCCAGCATTTT. This codes for CASSRTGTGGKNQPQHF. The rearrangement uses TRBV18 and TRBJ1-5; 9 bases match TRBD1. The junction had 11 bases not matched to a gene; V was cut back by 4 bases and J by 4 bases. CDR1 KGHSH and CDR2 LQKENI come from the germline V gene. The CDR3 is 17 residues long.

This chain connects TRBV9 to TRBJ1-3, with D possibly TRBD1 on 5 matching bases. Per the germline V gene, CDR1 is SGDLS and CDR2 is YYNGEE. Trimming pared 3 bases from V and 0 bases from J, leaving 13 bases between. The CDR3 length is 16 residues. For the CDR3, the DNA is TGTGCCAGCAGCGCCAACCGACAGTTCTCTGGAAACACCATATATTTT. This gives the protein CASSANRQFSGNTIYF.

CDR3 protein: CASSYRTSGGTDTQYF. CDR3 nucleotides: TGTGCCAGCAGTTACCGCACTAGCGGGGGCACAGATACGCAGTATTTT. The genes are TRBV6-2 or TRBV6-3 and TRBJ2-3; 10 positions match TRBD2. This CDR3 comprises 16 residues. Looked up from germline, CDR1 is MNHEY and CDR2 is SVGEGT. The J segment lost 1 base and the V segment lost 2 bases, leaving 3 bases of the junction unmatched.

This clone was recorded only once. CDR3 bases: TGCGCCAGCAGCTTGGGGTCTTCGGCCGGGACAGTTAATTCACCCCTCCACTTT. Translation: CASSLGSSAGTVNSPLHF. The chain uses TRBV5-1 and TRBJ1-6; 7 bases fit TRBD1. This CDR3 comprises 18 residues. Germline V lookup: CDR1 SGHRS, CDR2 YFSETQ. Trimming cost V 0 bases and J 6 bases; bases outside gene matches: 12.

The CDR3 protein is CASSRIAGGNTGELFF. The DNA of the CDR3 is TGTGCCAGCAGCCGTATAGCGGGGGGGAACACCGGGGAGCTGTTTTTT. This chain uses TRBV6-6 with TRBJ2-2; 10 bases map to TRBD2. Germline V gives CDR1 MNHNY, CDR2 SVGAGI (reference sequence). V was clipped by 6 bases and J by 1 base; unmatched bases: 5. This CDR3 region has 16 residues.

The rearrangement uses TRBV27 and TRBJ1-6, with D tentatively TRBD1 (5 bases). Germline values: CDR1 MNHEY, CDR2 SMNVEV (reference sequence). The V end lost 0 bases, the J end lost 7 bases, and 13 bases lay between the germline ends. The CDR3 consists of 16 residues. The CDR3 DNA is TGTGCCAGCAGTTTATCTGACAGCTCCGTGAATTCACCCCTCCACTTT. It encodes CASSLSDSSVNSPLHF.

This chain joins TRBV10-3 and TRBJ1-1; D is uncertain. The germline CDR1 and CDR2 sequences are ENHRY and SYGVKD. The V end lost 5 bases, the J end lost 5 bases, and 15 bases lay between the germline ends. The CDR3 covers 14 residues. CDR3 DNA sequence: TGTGCCATCAGTCGGGGATTGGAAGCGACTGAAGCTTTCTTT. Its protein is CAISRGLEATEAFF.

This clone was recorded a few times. The CDR3 DNA reads as TGCGCCAGCAGCTTCGGAGCGGCCTATGGCTACACCTTC. Protein: CASSFGAAYGYTF. This chain connects TRBV5-1 to TRBJ1-2; D is unclear. The CDR3 contains 13 residues. CDR1 is SGHRS, CDR2 YFSETQ, per germline. The V end was cut by 2 bases, the J end by 4 bases, with 9 bases between. Filled out from reference TRBV5-1 and TRBJ1-2, the complete variable domain reads KAGVTQTPRYLIKTRGQQVTLSCSPISGHRSVSWYQQTPGQGLQFLFEYFSETQRNKGNFPGRFSGRQFSNSRSEMNVSTLELGDSALYLCASSFGAAYGYTFGSGTRLTVV.

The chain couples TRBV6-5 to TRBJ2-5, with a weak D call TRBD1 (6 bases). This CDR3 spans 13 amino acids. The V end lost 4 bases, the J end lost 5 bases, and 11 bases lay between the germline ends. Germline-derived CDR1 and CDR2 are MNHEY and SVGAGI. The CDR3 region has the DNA TGTGCCAGCAGTTCCCAGGGGTACGAGACCCAGTACTTC. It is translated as CASSSQGYETQYF.

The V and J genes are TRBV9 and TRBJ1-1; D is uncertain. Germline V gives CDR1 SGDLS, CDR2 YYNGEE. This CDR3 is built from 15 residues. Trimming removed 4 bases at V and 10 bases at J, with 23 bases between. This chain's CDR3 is CASSSLTRGLDGAFF. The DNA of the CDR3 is TGTGCCAGCAGCTCCCTGACACGCGGGTTAGATGGAGCTTTCTTT.